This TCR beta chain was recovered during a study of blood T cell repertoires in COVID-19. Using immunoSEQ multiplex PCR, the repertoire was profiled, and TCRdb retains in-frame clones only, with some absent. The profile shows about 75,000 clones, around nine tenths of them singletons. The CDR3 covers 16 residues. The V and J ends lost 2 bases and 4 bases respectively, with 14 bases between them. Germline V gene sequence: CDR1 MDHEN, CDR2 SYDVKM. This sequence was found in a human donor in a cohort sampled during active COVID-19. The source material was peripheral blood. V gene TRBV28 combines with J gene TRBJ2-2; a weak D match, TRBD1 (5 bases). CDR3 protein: CASSLLAAGITGELFF. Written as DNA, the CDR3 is TGTGCCAGCAGTTTACTCGCAGCAGGGATCACCGGGGAGCTGTTTTTT.